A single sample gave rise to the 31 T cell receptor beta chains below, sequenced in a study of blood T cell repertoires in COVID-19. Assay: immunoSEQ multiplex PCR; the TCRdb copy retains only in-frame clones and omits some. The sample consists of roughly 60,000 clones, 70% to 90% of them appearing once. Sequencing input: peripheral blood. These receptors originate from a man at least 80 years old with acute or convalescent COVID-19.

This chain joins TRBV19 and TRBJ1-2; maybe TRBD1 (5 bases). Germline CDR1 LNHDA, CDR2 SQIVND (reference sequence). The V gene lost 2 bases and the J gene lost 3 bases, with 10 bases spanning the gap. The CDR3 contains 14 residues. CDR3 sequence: CASSIIGRDYGYTF. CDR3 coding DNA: TGTGCCAGTAGTATAATCGGCAGGGACTATGGCTACACCTTC. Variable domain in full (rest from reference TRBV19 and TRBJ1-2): DGGITQSPKYLFRKEGQNVTLSCEQNLNHDAMYWYRQDPGQGLRLIYYSQIVNDFQKGDIAEGYSVSREKKESFPLTVTSAQKNPTAFYLCASSIIGRDYGYTFGSGTRLTVV.

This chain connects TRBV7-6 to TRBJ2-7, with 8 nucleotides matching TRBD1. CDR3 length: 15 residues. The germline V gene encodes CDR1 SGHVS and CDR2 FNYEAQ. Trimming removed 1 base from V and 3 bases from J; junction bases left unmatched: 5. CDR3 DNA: TGTGCCAGCAGCTTAGAGACAGGGGAAGGCTACGAGCAGTACTTC. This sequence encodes CASSLETGEGYEQYF.

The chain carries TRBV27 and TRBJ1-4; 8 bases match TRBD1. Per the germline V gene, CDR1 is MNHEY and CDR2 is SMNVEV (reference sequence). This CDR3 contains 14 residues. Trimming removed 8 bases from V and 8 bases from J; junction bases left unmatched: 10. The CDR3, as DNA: TGTGCCAGCGCAGGGAGTGGGACAGGAGAAAAACTGTTTTTT. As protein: CASAGSGTGEKLFF.

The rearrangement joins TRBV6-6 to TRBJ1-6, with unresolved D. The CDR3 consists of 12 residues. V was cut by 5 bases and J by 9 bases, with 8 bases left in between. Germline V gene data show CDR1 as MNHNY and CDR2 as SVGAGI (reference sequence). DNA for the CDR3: TGTGCCAGCAGTAAACAGATTTCACCCCTCCACTTT. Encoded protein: CASSKQISPLHF.

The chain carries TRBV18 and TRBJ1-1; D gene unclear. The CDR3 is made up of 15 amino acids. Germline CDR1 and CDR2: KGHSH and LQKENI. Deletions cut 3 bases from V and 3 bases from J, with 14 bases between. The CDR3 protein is CASSPGRGDDTEAFF. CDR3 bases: TGTGCCAGCTCACCCGGGCGGGGAGATGACACTGAAGCTTTCTTT.

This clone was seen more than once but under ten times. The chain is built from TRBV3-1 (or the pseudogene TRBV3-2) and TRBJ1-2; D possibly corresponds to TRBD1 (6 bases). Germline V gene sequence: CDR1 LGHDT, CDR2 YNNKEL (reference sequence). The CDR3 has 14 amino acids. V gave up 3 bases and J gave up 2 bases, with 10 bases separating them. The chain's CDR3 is CASSHRGMNYGYTF. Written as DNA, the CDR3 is TGTGCCAGCAGCCACAGGGGAATGAACTATGGCTACACCTTC.

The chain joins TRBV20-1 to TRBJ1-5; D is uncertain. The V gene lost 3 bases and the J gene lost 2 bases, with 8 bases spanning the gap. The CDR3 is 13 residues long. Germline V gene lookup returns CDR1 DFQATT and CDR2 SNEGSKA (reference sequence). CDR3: CSASTLGNQPQHF. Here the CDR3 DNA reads TGCAGTGCTAGTACATTGGGCAATCAGCCCCAGCATTTT.

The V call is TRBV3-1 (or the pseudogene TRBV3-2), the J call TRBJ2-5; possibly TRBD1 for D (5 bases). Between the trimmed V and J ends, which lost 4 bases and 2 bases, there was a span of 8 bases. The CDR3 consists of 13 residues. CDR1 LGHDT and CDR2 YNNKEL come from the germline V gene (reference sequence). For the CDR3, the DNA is TGTGCCAGCAGCCTAAGGGGACAAGAGACCCAGTACTTC. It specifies CASSLRGQETQYF.

The CDR3 DNA is TGTGCCAGCAGCCAAGGGACTAGCGGGCCAAGCACAGATACGCAGTATTTT. The encoded protein is CASSQGTSGPSTDTQYF. The chain uses TRBV14 and TRBJ2-3; 11 bases match TRBD2. Germline assignment: CDR1 SGHDN and CDR2 FVKESK. The trim removed 1 base at V and 0 bases at J, leaving 3 bases unmatched. The CDR3 is 17 amino acids.

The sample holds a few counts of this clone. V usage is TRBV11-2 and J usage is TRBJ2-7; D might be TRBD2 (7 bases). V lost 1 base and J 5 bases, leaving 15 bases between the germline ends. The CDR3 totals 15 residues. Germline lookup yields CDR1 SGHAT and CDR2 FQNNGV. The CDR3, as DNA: TGTGCCAGCAGCTTAGTGGGGGGGCGCGGCCACGAGCAGTACTTC. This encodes CASSLVGGRGHEQYF.

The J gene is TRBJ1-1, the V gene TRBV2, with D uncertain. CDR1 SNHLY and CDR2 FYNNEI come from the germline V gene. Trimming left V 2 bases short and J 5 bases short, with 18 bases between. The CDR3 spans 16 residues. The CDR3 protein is CASSEMARVLVTEAFF. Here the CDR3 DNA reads TGTGCCAGCAGTGAAATGGCCCGGGTACTGGTTACTGAAGCTTTCTTT.

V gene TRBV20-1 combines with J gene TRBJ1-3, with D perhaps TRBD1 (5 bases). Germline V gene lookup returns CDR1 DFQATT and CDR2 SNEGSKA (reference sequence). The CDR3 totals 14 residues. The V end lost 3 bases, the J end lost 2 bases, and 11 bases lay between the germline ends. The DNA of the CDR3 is TGCAGTGCTAGTAGGGGTGGGACTGGAAACACCATATATTTT. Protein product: CSASRGGTGNTIYF.

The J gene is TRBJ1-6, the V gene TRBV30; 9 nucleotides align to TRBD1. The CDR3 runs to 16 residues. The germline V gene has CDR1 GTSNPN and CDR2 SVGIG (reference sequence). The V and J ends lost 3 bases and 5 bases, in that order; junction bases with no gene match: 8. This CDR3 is CAWRSTGGGNNSPLHF. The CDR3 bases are TGTGCCTGGAGGAGTACAGGGGGCGGAAATAATTCACCCCTCCACTTT.

The CDR3 protein is CASSAATGRTDTQYF. CDR3 nucleotides: TGTGCCAGCAGCGCAGCGACAGGGCGCACAGATACGCAGTATTTT. The V call is TRBV9, the J call TRBJ2-3, with 7 bases matching TRBD1. This CDR3 comprises 15 residues. The ends lost 3 bases at V and 1 base at J; junction bases unmatched: 5. Germline V gene data show CDR1 as SGDLS and CDR2 as YYNGEE.

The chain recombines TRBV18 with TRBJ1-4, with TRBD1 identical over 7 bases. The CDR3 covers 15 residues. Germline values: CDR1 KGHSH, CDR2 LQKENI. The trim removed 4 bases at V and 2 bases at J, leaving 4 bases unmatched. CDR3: CASSRMTGTNEKLFF. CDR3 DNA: TGTGCCAGCTCACGAATGACAGGGACTAATGAAAAACTGTTTTTT.

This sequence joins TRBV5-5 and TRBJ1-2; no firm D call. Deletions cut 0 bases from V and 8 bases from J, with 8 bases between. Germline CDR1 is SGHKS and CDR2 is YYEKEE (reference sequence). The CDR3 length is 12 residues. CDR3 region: CASSLVGGGYTF. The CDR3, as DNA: TGTGCCAGCAGCTTGGTGGGAGGAGGCTACACCTTC.

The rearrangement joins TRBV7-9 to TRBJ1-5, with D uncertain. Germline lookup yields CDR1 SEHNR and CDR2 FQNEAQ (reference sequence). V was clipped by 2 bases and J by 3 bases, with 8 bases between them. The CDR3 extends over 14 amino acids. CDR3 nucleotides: TGTGCCAGCAGCTTAAACGGGGTCAATCAGCCCCAGCATTTT. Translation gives CASSLNGVNQPQHF. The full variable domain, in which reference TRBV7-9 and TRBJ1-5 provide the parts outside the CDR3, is DTGVSQNPRHKITKRGQNVTFRCDPISEHNRLYWYRQTLGQGPEFLTYFQNEAQLEKSRLLSDRFSAERPKGSFSTLEIQRTEQGDSAMYLCASSLNGVNQPQHFGDGTRLSIL.

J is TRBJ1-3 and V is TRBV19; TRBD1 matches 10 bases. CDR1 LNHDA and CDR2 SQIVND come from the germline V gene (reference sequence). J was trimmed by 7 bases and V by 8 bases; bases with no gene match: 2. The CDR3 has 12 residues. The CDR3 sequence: CASGTGDNTIYF. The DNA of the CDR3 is TGTGCCAGTGGGACAGGGGATAACACCATATATTTT.

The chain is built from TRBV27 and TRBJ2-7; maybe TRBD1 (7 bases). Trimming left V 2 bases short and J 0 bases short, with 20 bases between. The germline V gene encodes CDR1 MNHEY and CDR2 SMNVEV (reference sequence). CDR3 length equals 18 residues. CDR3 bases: TGTGCCAGCAGTTTAAGAGGGGGGCCGGGACAGTTCTCCTACGAGCAGTACTTC. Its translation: CASSLRGGPGQFSYEQYF.

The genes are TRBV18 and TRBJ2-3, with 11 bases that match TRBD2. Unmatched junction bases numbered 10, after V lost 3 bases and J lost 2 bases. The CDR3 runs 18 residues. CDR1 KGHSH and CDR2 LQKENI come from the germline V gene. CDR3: CASSPTPALAGDTDTQYF. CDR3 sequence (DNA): TGTGCCAGCTCACCTACACCGGCACTAGCGGGGGACACAGATACGCAGTATTTT.

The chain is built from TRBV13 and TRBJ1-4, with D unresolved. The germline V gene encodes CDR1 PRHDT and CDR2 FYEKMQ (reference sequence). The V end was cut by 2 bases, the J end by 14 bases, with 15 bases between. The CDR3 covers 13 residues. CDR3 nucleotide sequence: TGTGCCAGCAGCTTACCCGGGTCTCGGAGCCTGTTTTTT. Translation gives CASSLPGSRSLFF.

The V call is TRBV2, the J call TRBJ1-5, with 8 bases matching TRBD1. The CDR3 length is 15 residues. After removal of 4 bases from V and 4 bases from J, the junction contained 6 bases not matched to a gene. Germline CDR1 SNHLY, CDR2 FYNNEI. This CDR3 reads CASSARNRGNQPQHF. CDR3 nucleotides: TGTGCCAGCAGTGCCCGGAACAGGGGGAATCAGCCCCAGCATTTT. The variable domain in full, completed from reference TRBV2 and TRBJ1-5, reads EPEVTQTPSHQVTQMGQEVILRCVPISNHLYFYWYRQILGQKVEFLVSFYNNEISEKSEIFDDQFSVERPDGSNFTLKIRSTKLEDSAMYFCASSARNRGNQPQHFGDGTRLSIL.

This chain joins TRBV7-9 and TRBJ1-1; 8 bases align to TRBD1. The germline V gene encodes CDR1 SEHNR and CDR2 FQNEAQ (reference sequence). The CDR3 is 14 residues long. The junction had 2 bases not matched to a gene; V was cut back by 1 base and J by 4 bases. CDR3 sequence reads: CASSLDRGSTEAFF. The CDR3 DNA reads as TGTGCCAGCAGCTTAGACAGGGGGAGCACTGAAGCTTTCTTT. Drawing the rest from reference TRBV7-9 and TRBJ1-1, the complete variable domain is DTGVSQNPRHKITKRGQNVTFRCDPISEHNRLYWYRQTLGQGPEFLTYFQNEAQLEKSRLLSDRFSAERPKGSFSTLEIQRTEQGDSAMYLCASSLDRGSTEAFFGQGTRLTVV.

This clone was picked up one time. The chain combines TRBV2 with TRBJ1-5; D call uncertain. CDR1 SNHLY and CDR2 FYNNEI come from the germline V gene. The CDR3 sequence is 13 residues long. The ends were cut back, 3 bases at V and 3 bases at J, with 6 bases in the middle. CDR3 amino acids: CASSDRDNQPQHF. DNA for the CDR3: TGTGCCAGCAGTGACCGGGACAATCAGCCCCAGCATTTT.

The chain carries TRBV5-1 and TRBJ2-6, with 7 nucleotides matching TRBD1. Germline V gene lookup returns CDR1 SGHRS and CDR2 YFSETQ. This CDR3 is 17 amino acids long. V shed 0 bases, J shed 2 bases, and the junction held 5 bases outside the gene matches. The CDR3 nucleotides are TGCGCCAGCAGCTTGGAGGGGGCTAGGACTGGGGCCAACGTCCTGACTTTC. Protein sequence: CASSLEGARTGANVLTF.

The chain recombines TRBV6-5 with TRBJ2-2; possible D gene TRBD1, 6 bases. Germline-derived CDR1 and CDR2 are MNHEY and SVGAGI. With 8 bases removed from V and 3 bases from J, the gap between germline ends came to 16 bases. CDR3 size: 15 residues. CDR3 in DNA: TGTGCCAGCGGAAACAGGGAAAGGTACACCGGGGAGCTGTTTTTT. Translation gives CASGNRERYTGELFF.

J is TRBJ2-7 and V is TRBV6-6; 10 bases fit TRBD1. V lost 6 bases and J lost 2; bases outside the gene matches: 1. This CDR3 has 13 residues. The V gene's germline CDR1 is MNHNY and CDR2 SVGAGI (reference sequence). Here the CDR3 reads CASRDRGTYEQYF. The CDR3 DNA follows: TGTGCCAGCAGGGACAGGGGGACCTACGAGCAGTACTTC.

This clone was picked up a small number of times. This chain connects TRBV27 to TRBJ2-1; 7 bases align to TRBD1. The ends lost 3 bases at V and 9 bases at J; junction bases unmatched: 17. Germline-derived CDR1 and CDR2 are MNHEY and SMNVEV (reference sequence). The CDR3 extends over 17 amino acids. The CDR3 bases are TGTGCCAGCAGTTTGAAACCACAGGGGTTCGGGTCCGGTGAGCAGTTCTTC. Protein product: CASSLKPQGFGSGEQFF.

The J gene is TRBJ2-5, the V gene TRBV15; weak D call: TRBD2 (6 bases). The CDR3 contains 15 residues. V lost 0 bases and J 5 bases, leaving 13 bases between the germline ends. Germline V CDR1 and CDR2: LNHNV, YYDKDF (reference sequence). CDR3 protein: CATSRDPEAGETQYF. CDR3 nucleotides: TGTGCCACCAGCAGAGATCCCGAGGCGGGGGAGACCCAGTACTTC.

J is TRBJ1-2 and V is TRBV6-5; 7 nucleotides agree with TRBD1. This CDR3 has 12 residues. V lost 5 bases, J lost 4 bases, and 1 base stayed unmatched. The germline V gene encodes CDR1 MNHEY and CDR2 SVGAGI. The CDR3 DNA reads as TGTGCCAGCAGTACAGGGGTCTATGGCTACACCTTC. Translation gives CASSTGVYGYTF.

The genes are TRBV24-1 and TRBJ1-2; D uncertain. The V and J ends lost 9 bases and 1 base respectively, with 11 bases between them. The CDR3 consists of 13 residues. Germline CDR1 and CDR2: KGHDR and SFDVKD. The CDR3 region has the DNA TGTGCCACCGGCGCCGGGAGTAACTATGGCTACACCTTC. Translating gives CATGAGSNYGYTF.